These 28 T cell receptor beta chains came from one sample sequenced in a study of early T cells in non-severe SARS-CoV-2 infection. TCRdb used MiXCR to reprocess the 5' RACE reads, holding one entry per CDR3 protein. The sample shows roughly 50,000 distinct CDR3 sequences, around 8% of them seen only once. The sample was whole blood. Receptor source: an adult who was a healthcare worker with PCR-confirmed SARS-CoV-2 infection or an uninfected control (not recorded which).

V is TRBV19 and J is TRBJ2-2; D is unresolved. Trimming removed 5 bases from V and 4 bases from J, with 14 bases in between. The V gene's germline CDR1 is LNHDA and CDR2 SQIVND (reference sequence). This CDR3 is 15 amino acids long. The CDR3 loop reads CASSPRFFTTGELFF. In DNA, the CDR3 is TGTGCCAGTAGTCCGAGGTTCTTTACCACCGGGGAGCTGTTTTTT.

The CDR3 reads CASSFRSGVNEQFF. The CDR3 DNA reads as TGTGCCAGCAGCTTTAGGAGCGGGGTCAATGAGCAGTTCTTC. This rearrangement joins TRBV7-2 to TRBJ2-1; 7 nucleotides line up with TRBD2. The CDR3 has 14 residues. Germline trimming cut 3 bases from V and 6 bases from J; bases unmatched to any gene: 5. In germline, CDR1 is SGHTA, CDR2 FQGNSA.

This clonotype has only a few counts. The chain joins TRBV5-1 to TRBJ2-1, with 11 bases fitting TRBD2. The CDR3 has 15 amino acids. The germline V gene has CDR1 SGHRS and CDR2 YFSETQ. V was clipped by 7 bases and J by 3 bases; unmatched bases: 6. CDR3 DNA: TGCGCCAGCCAGACTAGCGGGGAGATCTACAATGAGCAGTTCTTC. It encodes CASQTSGEIYNEQFF.

The sample holds a few counts of this clonotype. This chain uses TRBV5-1 with TRBJ1-2, with 8 bases fitting TRBD1. This CDR3 is 13 amino acids long. V was pared by 3 bases and J by 5 bases, with 3 bases of the junction left unmatched. CDR1 is SGHRS, CDR2 YFSETQ, per germline. As DNA, the CDR3 is TGCGCCAGCAGCTCGGGACAGGCATATGGCTACACCTTC. Translation: CASSSGQAYGYTF. Together with reference TRBV5-1 and TRBJ1-2, the CDR3 gives the full variable domain: KAGVTQTPRYLIKTRGQQVTLSCSPISGHRSVSWYQQTPGQGLQFLFEYFSETQRNKGNFPGRFSGRQFSNSRSEMNVSTLELGDSALYLCASSSGQAYGYTFGSGTRLTVV.

This clonotype was seen more than once but under ten times. The chain employs TRBV4-3 and TRBJ1-4; 8 bases match TRBD1. V lost 4 bases to trimming and J lost 8 bases; unmatched junction nucleotides: 9. Germline assignment: CDR1 LGHNA and CDR2 YSLEER. The CDR3 sequence is 15 residues long. This CDR3 reads CASSPRTGIKEKLFF. The DNA of the CDR3 is TGCGCCAGCAGCCCTAGGACAGGGATAAAGGAAAAACTGTTTTTT.

This clonotype was counted only a few times. The CDR3 loop reads CSARDILAGGADTQYF. CDR3 DNA: TGCAGTGCTAGAGATATACTAGCGGGGGGCGCAGATACGCAGTATTTT. This sequence joins TRBV20-1 and TRBJ2-3, with 12 bases fitting TRBD2. J lost 4 bases, V lost 0 bases, and 5 bases had no gene match. The germline gives CDR1 DFQATT, CDR2 SNEGSKA (reference sequence). The CDR3 has 16 amino acids.

The V gene is TRBV11-3, the J gene TRBJ1-6; D is possibly TRBD1 (6 bases). The germline gives CDR1 SGHNT, CDR2 YENEEA. The CDR3 is made up of 16 amino acids. V was shortened by 1 base and J by 4 bases, with 11 bases between the two germline ends. This CDR3 reads CASSLGRDTYNSPLHF. For the CDR3, the DNA is TGTGCCAGCAGCTTAGGGCGGGACACGTATAATTCACCCCTCCACTTT.

This clonotype has a handful of counts. The gene calls are TRBV6-5 and TRBJ2-1, with 11 bases that match TRBD1. The V and J ends lost 1 base and 4 bases, in that order; junction bases with no gene match: 6. The CDR3 spans 17 residues. The germline CDR1 and CDR2 sequences are MNHEY and SVGAGI. CDR3 residues: CASSYFGTGGRYNEQFF. The CDR3 DNA is TGTGCCAGCAGTTACTTCGGGACAGGGGGGAGGTACAATGAGCAGTTCTTC.

The genes are TRBV27 and TRBJ1-5, with D possibly being TRBD1 (5 bases). CDR1 MNHEY and CDR2 SMNVEV come from the germline V gene (reference sequence). The CDR3 covers 14 residues. With 9 bases removed from V and 8 bases from J, the gap between germline ends came to 20 bases. The CDR3, as DNA: TGTGCCAGTTCCGGGCTAGCCTTAGGGGAGCCCCAGCATTTT. Its protein product is CASSGLALGEPQHF.

This clonotype was observed many times. The chain is built from TRBV20-1 and TRBJ2-1; TRBD2 matches 11 bases. The ends lost 6 bases at V and 5 bases at J; junction bases unmatched: 12. The CDR3 runs 16 residues. Germline loops: CDR1 DFQATT, CDR2 SNEGSKA (reference sequence). The CDR3 DNA is TGCAGTGCAAACCGACTAGCGGGGCTTTTCCACAATGAGCAGTTCTTC. Its translation: CSANRLAGLFHNEQFF.

In this sample, this clonotype turned up many times. The chain links TRBV5-1 to TRBJ2-1; 10 bases align to TRBD2. The junction had 4 bases not matched to a gene; V was cut back by 0 bases and J by 7 bases. Per germline, CDR1 SGHRS and CDR2 YFSETQ. This CDR3 spans 15 amino acids. The CDR3 sequence is CASSLGLAGLNEQFF. CDR3 DNA sequence: TGCGCCAGCAGCTTGGGACTAGCGGGCTTGAATGAGCAGTTCTTC. Complete variable domain (other parts from reference TRBV5-1 and TRBJ2-1): KAGVTQTPRYLIKTRGQQVTLSCSPISGHRSVSWYQQTPGQGLQFLFEYFSETQRNKGNFPGRFSGRQFSNSRSEMNVSTLELGDSALYLCASSLGLAGLNEQFFGPGTRLTVL.

Many counts were recorded for this clonotype. This chain links TRBV19 with TRBJ1-1; 11 nucleotides align to TRBD1. Germline V gives CDR1 LNHDA, CDR2 SQIVND (reference sequence). This CDR3 is built from 16 residues. The V segment lost 5 bases and the J segment 0 bases; nucleotides outside the gene matches: 5. The DNA for the CDR3 is TGTGCCAGTAGTGCCGGGACAGGGGGGATGAACACTGAAGCTTTCTTT. This codes for CASSAGTGGMNTEAFF.

This clonotype was seen ten or more times. The chain carries TRBV6-1 and TRBJ1-6, with D uncertain. V was trimmed by 1 base and J by 13 bases, leaving 8 bases between them. Germline CDR1 reads MNHNS; CDR2 reads SASEGT. The CDR3 consists of 12 residues. CDR3 sequence (DNA): TGTGCCAGCAGTGAAGTCGGTCTCCCCCTCCACTTT. Its translation is CASSEVGLPLHF.

The table lists this clonotype with many counts. This chain uses TRBV12-5 with TRBJ2-3; TRBD1 aligns across 8 bases. This CDR3 contains 15 residues. V trimming: 5 bases; J trimming: 3 bases; junction bases outside the gene matches: 7. CDR1 is LGHNT and CDR2 is FRNRAP in the germline V gene. The CDR3 is CASGPNRGRTDTQYF. CDR3 coding DNA: TGTGCTAGTGGTCCAAACAGGGGGAGGACAGATACGCAGTATTTT.

The chain couples TRBV15 to TRBJ2-1, with 10 bases lining up with TRBD1. V lost 0 bases, J lost 8 bases, and 4 bases stayed unmatched. Germline V gene sequence: CDR1 LNHNV, CDR2 YYDKDF (reference sequence). The CDR3 extends over 15 amino acids. CDR3 bases: TGTGCCACCAGCAGAGATCCCGGGACAGGGGATGAGCAGTTCTTC. This sequence encodes CATSRDPGTGDEQFF.

V is TRBV21-1 and J is TRBJ1-2. TRBV21-1 is termed a pseudogene. This CDR3 is built from 15 residues. The CDR3 coding sequence is TGTGCCAGCAGTATGGGAACCACGGCCGACTATGGCTACACCTTC. This translates into CASSMGTTADYGYTF.

This clonotype has at least ten counts. The CDR3 protein is CSATIRTGPMNTEAFF. DNA for the CDR3: TGCAGTGCTACAATTAGGACAGGGCCCATGAACACTGAAGCTTTCTTT. The chain joins TRBV20-1 to TRBJ1-1, with 8 bases matching TRBD1. CDR3 length: 16 residues. Germline V gene lookup returns CDR1 DFQATT and CDR2 SNEGSKA (reference sequence). V was pared by 4 bases and J by 0 bases, with 10 bases of the junction left unmatched.

In this sample, this clonotype turned up a few times. The chain uses TRBV11-2 and TRBJ2-3, with D possibly matching TRBD2 (6 bases). V was cut by 10 bases and J by 2 bases, with 13 bases left in between. The germline CDR1 and CDR2 sequences are SGHAT and FQNNGV. The CDR3 runs 13 residues. DNA of the CDR3: TGTGCCACCTACGGGGGTTACACAGATACGCAGTATTTT. This sequence encodes CATYGGYTDTQYF.

This clonotype has a count of ten or more. The rearrangement links TRBV5-1 to TRBJ2-7; 9 bases match TRBD2. The CDR3 runs to 15 residues. V gave up 1 base and J gave up 4 bases; unmatched junction bases: 6. Germline assignment: CDR1 SGHRS and CDR2 YFSETQ. The CDR3 nucleotides read TGCGCCAGCAGCTTGTCGGCGGGGGGGCCTTACGAGCAGTACTTC. Protein product: CASSLSAGGPYEQYF.

The chain employs TRBV9 and TRBJ2-2; 9 bases fit TRBD1. The germline gives CDR1 SGDLS, CDR2 YYNGEE. The CDR3 is made up of 15 amino acids. J lost 6 bases, V lost 2 bases, and 5 bases had no gene match. The CDR3 nucleotides are TGTGCCAGCAGCGTTCTGACAGGGGGATCCGGGGAGCTGTTTTTT. It is translated as CASSVLTGGSGELFF.

This clonotype came up many times. The chain employs TRBV5-1 and TRBJ2-3; D remains unclear. Looked up from germline, CDR1 is SGHRS and CDR2 is YFSETQ. The germline V and J ends were trimmed by 4 bases and 2 bases, with 5 bases remaining between them. This CDR3 has 12 amino acids. In DNA, the CDR3 is TGCGCCAGCAGCCCGGACACAGATACGCAGTATTTT. This codes for CASSPDTDTQYF.

There are many counts of this clonotype. The rearrangement joins TRBV4-2 to TRBJ2-7; 10 bases line up with TRBD2. Germline-derived CDR1 and CDR2 are LGHNA and YNFKEQ. The CDR3 runs 16 residues. V lost 4 bases to trimming and J lost 1 base; unmatched junction nucleotides: 7. This CDR3 reads CASSPSGTSASYEQYF. CDR3 coding DNA: TGTGCCAGCAGCCCTTCCGGGACTAGCGCGTCCTACGAGCAGTACTTC.

With regard to this clonotype: The junction departs from germline at one end; a sequencing error may be responsible. This chain joins TRBV7-8 and TRBJ2-4; weak D call: TRBD2 (5 bases). The germline CDR1 and CDR2 sequences are SGHVS and FQNEAQ. The CDR3 has 15 amino acids. CDR3 amino acids: CACSPVVRGKNIQYF. In DNA, the CDR3 is TGTGCCTGCAGCCCAGTAGTACGGGGAAAGAACATTCAGTACTTC.

The chain has TRBV28 and TRBJ1-6, with 8 bases aligning to TRBD1. Germline V gene lookup returns CDR1 MDHEN and CDR2 SYDVKM. There are 16 residues in the CDR3. V was pared by 8 bases and J by 5 bases, with 11 bases of the junction left unmatched. CDR3 residues: CASGVAGQAHNSPLHF. CDR3 in DNA: TGTGCCAGCGGGGTTGCGGGACAGGCCCATAATTCACCCCTCCACTTT.

The table lists this clonotype with many counts. The J gene is TRBJ1-2, the V gene TRBV2, with a possible D match to TRBD1 (5 bases). Trimming removed 2 bases at V and 8 bases at J, with 15 bases between. The V gene's germline CDR1 is SNHLY and CDR2 FYNNEI. This CDR3 is built from 14 residues. Here the CDR3 reads CASSETGLGLGYTF. CDR3 nucleotides: TGTGCCAGCAGTGAAACAGGATTGGGGCTGGGCTACACCTTC.

The chain couples TRBV19 to TRBJ1-5, with unresolved D. This CDR3 has 13 residues. CDR1 LNHDA and CDR2 SQIVND come from the germline V gene (reference sequence). Trimming cost V 2 bases and J 3 bases, with 5 bases left between them. In DNA form, the CDR3 reads TGTGCCAGTAGTATACGCTTCAATCAGCCCCAGCATTTT. Protein sequence: CASSIRFNQPQHF.

This clonotype was observed at least ten times. This chain connects TRBV7-9 to TRBJ1-2; D ambiguous. The V end lost 8 bases, the J end lost 6 bases, and 13 bases lay between the germline ends. Germline CDR1 SEHNR, CDR2 FQNEAQ (reference sequence). CDR3 length: 12 amino acids. CDR3 protein: CASRPPQNGYTF. CDR3 sequence (DNA): TGTGCCAGCCGCCCCCCACAGAATGGCTACACCTTC.

In its sample, this clonotype was seen many times. V is TRBV6-5 and J is TRBJ1-1; the D gene is possibly TRBD1 (5 bases). CDR3 length: 15 amino acids. CDR1 and CDR2 (germline): MNHEY, SVGAGI. The germline V and J ends were trimmed by 0 bases and 7 bases, with 15 bases remaining between them. The CDR3 sequence is CASSYSTQGRREAFF. The CDR3 nucleotides are TGTGCCAGCAGTTACTCGACGCAGGGCCGCCGTGAAGCTTTCTTT.